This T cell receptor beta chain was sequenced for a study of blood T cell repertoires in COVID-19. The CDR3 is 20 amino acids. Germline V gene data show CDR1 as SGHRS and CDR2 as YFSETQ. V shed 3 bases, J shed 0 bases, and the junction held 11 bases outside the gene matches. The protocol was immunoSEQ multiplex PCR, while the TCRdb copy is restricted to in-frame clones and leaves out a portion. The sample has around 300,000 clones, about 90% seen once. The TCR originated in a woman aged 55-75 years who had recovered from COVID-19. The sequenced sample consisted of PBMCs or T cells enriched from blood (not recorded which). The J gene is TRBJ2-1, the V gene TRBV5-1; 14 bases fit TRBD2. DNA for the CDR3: TGCGCCAGCAGCTCATTATTCCCGGGACTAGCGGGAGTCTCCTACAATGAGCAGTTCTTC. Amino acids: CASSSLFPGLAGVSYNEQFF.